This T cell receptor beta chain was recovered during a study of T cell changes during pregnancy in multiple sclerosis. Sequenced by immunoSEQ multiplex PCR; TCRdb stores in-frame clones only, minus some. The profile shows roughly 70,000 clones, more than 80% of them singletons. The germline V gene encodes CDR1 MRHNA and CDR2 SNTAGT. This CDR3 spans 17 amino acids. J was trimmed by 0 bases and V by 3 bases; bases with no gene match: 1. This clone was counted between two and nine times. Here the sequenced sample was peripheral blood, taken in the third trimester of pregnancy. The source is a female donor with multiple sclerosis, enrolled in a pregnancy study. The chain carries TRBV6-4 and TRBJ2-6; 11 nucleotides agree with TRBD2. The chain's CDR3 is CASSEGTSGSGANVLTF. CDR3 sequence (DNA): TGTGCCAGCAGTGAGGGGACTAGCGGCTCTGGGGCCAACGTCCTGACTTTC.